This is a list of T cell receptor beta chains from one sample in a study of blood T cell repertoires in COVID-19. The table came from immunoSEQ multiplex PCR; TCRdb's copy has only in-frame clones and leaves some out. The sample includes 200,000 to 250,000 clones, under 90% of them seen just once. The material sequenced was PBMCs or T cells enriched from blood (not recorded which). Every receptor here comes from an older woman who had recovered from COVID-19. Each CDR3 is given with its conserved first and last residue. A D gene is named only where the DNA matches it firmly. Clone size is given for some rows only: seen once, a few or many times, or a class if the clone is expanded.

CDR3nt | CDR3aa | j_gene | abundance | d_gene | v_gene
TGCAGCGTCCTCGACAGGGGGAACACTGAAGCTTTCTTT | CSVLDRGNTEAFF | TRBJ1-1 | - | TRBD1 | TRBV29-1
TGTGCCAGCAGTTACTCTGGGCGGGGCACAGATACGCAGTATTTT | CASSYSGRGTDTQYF | TRBJ2-3 | - | - | TRBV6-5
TGTGCCAGCAGCCAAGATTGGCAGGGATCGGGCTACGAGCAGTACTTC | CASSQDWQGSGYEQYF | TRBJ2-7 | - | - | TRBV3-1/TRBV3-2
TGTGCCAGCAGCTTAGCCCTGGGACAGAAGGGGCCCTACGAGCAGTACTTC | CASSLALGQKGPYEQYF | TRBJ2-7 | - | TRBD1 | TRBV7-2
TGCGCCAGCAGCTTGGAACAGAATGAAAAACTGTTTTTT | CASSLEQNEKLFF | TRBJ1-4 | - | - | TRBV5-1
TGTGCCAGTAGTGCAGGGGACAGGGACTTCTATGGCTACACCTTC | CASSAGDRDFYGYTF | TRBJ1-2 | - | TRBD1 | TRBV19
TGTGCCAGCAGCCGAACCCCAGGGAACGAGCAGTACTTC | CASSRTPGNEQYF | TRBJ2-7 | - | - | TRBV27
TGTGCCAGCAGTTACAGGGACAGGGGGCTTGGCTACACCTTC | CASSYRDRGLGYTF | TRBJ1-2 | - | TRBD1 | TRBV6-6
TGTGCCAGTTGGGGGGACTATGGCTACACCTTC | CASWGDYGYTF | TRBJ1-2 | - | - | TRBV19
TGTGCCAGCAGCTTAGAAACAGGGAGCGACACTGAAGCTTTCTTT | CASSLETGSDTEAFF | TRBJ1-1 | - | - | TRBV7-2
TGCGCCAGCAGCCAAGTAGGGGGCGGCTACACCTTC | CASSQVGGGYTF | TRBJ1-2 | - | TRBD1 | TRBV4-1
TGTGCCAGCAGCTTAGCGGCGGGCGGAGGATACGAGCAGTACTTC | CASSLAAGGGYEQYF | TRBJ2-7 | - | - | TRBV7-2
TGTGCCAGCAGCTTAGGGCAGGTGAGCTATGGCTACACCTTC | CASSLGQVSYGYTF | TRBJ1-2 | - | - | TRBV13
TGCGCCAGCAGCCAAATGACAGGGGGCTCCTACGAGCAGTACTTC | CASSQMTGGSYEQYF | TRBJ2-7 | - | TRBD1 | TRBV4-3
TGTGCCAGTAGTATAGGAGACGGACTAGCGGGACTATACGAGCAGTACTTC | CASSIGDGLAGLYEQYF | TRBJ2-7 | - | TRBD2 | TRBV19
TGCGCCAGCAGCTCATCGCATCCAGGGGCTGGTGATACGCAGTATTTT | CASSSSHPGAGDTQYF | TRBJ2-3 | - | - | TRBV5-1
TGTGCCAGCAGCAATAATCACGATCAGGGGGTCCCCTATGGCTACACCTTC | CASSNNHDQGVPYGYTF | TRBJ1-2 | - | TRBD1 | TRBV7-6
TGTGCCAGCAGGGCGGGGGCCGGGGAGCTGTTTTTT | CASRAGAGELFF | TRBJ2-2 | - | TRBD2 | TRBV6-6
TGTGCCACCAGGGACCCGGGAGCGAACTATGGCTACACCTTC | CATRDPGANYGYTF | TRBJ1-2 | - | - | TRBV15
TGTGCCAGTAGTATAGATGTTGGCACGAGGCGGAATCAGCCCCAGCATTTT | CASSIDVGTRRNQPQHF | TRBJ1-5 | - | - | TRBV19
TGCGCCAGCAGCCAAGAAGACAGGGTGAACACTGAAGCTTTCTTT | CASSQEDRVNTEAFF | TRBJ1-1 | - | TRBD1 | TRBV4-3
TGTGCCAGCAGTGACAGGGGCCGCAATCAGCCCCAGCATTTT | CASSDRGRNQPQHF | TRBJ1-5 | - | - | TRBV2
TGCGCCAGCAGCTTGGTTAGCGGGCAGGGAAGGCCCTACGAGCAGTACTTC | CASSLVSGQGRPYEQYF | TRBJ2-7 | - | TRBD2 | TRBV5-1
TGTGCCAGCAGCTTAGCTGGCGGGGGGGACAATGAGCAGTTCTTC | CASSLAGGGDNEQFF | TRBJ2-1 | - | TRBD2 | TRBV7-3
TGCGCCAGCAGCTTGGAGGGGGCGAGGGGTGAGCAGTTCTTC | CASSLEGARGEQFF | TRBJ2-1 | - | TRBD1 | TRBV5-1
TGTGCCAGCAGCTTGGACAGGGTAGAGTACAATGAGCAGTTCTTC | CASSLDRVEYNEQFF | TRBJ2-1 | - | - | TRBV5-4
TGCGCCAGCAGCCAAGAAAGTGGCAGAACAGGGGGCTATGGCTACACCTTC | CASSQESGRTGGYGYTF | TRBJ1-2 | - | TRBD1 | TRBV4-1
TGTGCCAGCAGTTACGAAGGAGCGGGGACCTACGAGCAGTACTTC | CASSYEGAGTYEQYF | TRBJ2-7 | - | TRBD2 | TRBV6-5
TGCACCAGCAGCCAAGATCTGAGCCCCCCGGAGGCCAATCAGCCCCAGCATTTT | CTSSQDLSPPEANQPQHF | TRBJ1-5 | - | - | TRBV1
TGTGCCAGCAGCCAAGGCGGGGTCGGGGGTTTTGAGACCCAGTACTTC | CASSQGGVGGFETQYF | TRBJ2-5 | - | - | TRBV3-1/TRBV3-2
TGCGCCAGCAGCTTGGAACTGAGCTATGGCTACACCTTC | CASSLELSYGYTF | TRBJ1-2 | few | - | TRBV5-1
TGTGCCAGCAGCTTTTCCCTAGCGGTCTCCTACGAGCAGTACTTC | CASSFSLAVSYEQYF | TRBJ2-7 | - | TRBD2 | TRBV7-2
TGTGCCAGCAGCTTGCAGGGAACAAGTAATCAGCCCCAGCATTTT | CASSLQGTSNQPQHF | TRBJ1-5 | - | - | TRBV7-8
TGCGCCAGCAGCTTGGGGACTAAGAACGAGCAGTACTTC | CASSLGTKNEQYF | TRBJ2-7 | few | - | TRBV5-1
TGTGCCACCCGGATGGGGACAGCATTTTTAGCTAACTATGGCTACACCTTC | CATRMGTAFLANYGYTF | TRBJ1-2 | - | TRBD1 | TRBV24-1
TGTGCCAGTAGTATCTCCAGTAATAGCAATCAGCCCCAGCATTTT | CASSISSNSNQPQHF | TRBJ1-5 | - | - | TRBV19
TGTGCCAGCAGCGACGACACGAATGAGCAGTTCTTC | CASSDDTNEQFF | TRBJ2-1 | - | - | TRBV5-4
TGTGCCAGCAGCTTGACAGGGGATGCAGATACGCAGTATTTT | CASSLTGDADTQYF | TRBJ2-3 | - | TRBD1 | TRBV3-1/TRBV3-2
TGTGCCAGCAGCGCAGACAGGGGAAGTTCACCCCTCCACTTT | CASSADRGSSPLHF | TRBJ1-6 | - | TRBD1 | TRBV5-6
TGTGCCAGCGAAGTGGCACCGGGGAAGCTGTTTTTT | CASEVAPGKLFF | TRBJ2-2 | once | - | TRBV27
TGTGCCAGCAGCGTAGAGCGGGGGGGCGGCTCGACCTACAATGAGCAGTTCTTC | CASSVERGGGSTYNEQFF | TRBJ2-1 | - | TRBD2 | TRBV9
TGTGCTAGTGGCCGCTTTGGCGGGACCTTCTACGAGCAGTACTTC | CASGRFGGTFYEQYF | TRBJ2-7 | - | - | TRBV12-5
TGTGCCAGCAGTGAGTCTGGATCGGGACAGGGGAATGGCTACACCTTC | CASSESGSGQGNGYTF | TRBJ1-2 | - | TRBD1 | TRBV25-1
TGTGCCAGTAGTATAGATCCACGAGCGAATGGCTACACCTTC | CASSIDPRANGYTF | TRBJ1-2 | once | - | TRBV19
TGCAGCGTTGGGGCTAGCGGGAGGGCCGGGGGCAATGAGCAGTTCTTC | CSVGASGRAGGNEQFF | TRBJ2-1 | - | TRBD2 | TRBV29-1
TGTGCCAGCAGCCAACTCGCACCGGGACTAGGGAACACCGGGGAGCTGTTTTTT | CASSQLAPGLGNTGELFF | TRBJ2-2 | - | TRBD2 | TRBV3-1/TRBV3-2
TGCGCCAGCGCCAGTGGGGGAGGTAAAGAGACCCAGTACTTC | CASASGGGKETQYF | TRBJ2-5 | - | - | TRBV5-1
TGTGCCAGCAGCTTCTCTTATAGCGGGCAGACCTACGAGCAGTACTTC | CASSFSYSGQTYEQYF | TRBJ2-7 | - | TRBD2 | TRBV11-2
TGCGCCAGCAGCCAAGAACAGGGGTCTAACTATGGCTACACCTTC | CASSQEQGSNYGYTF | TRBJ1-2 | - | TRBD1 | TRBV4-3
TGTGCCAGCAGTGACCCGGGACTAGCGGGGAAGACCCAGTACTTC | CASSDPGLAGKTQYF | TRBJ2-5 | - | TRBD2 | TRBV6-2/TRBV6-3
TGTGCCAGCAGCCCGACAGTAGGACAGGAGAACTATGGCTACACCTTC | CASSPTVGQENYGYTF | TRBJ1-2 | - | TRBD1 | TRBV3-1/TRBV3-2
TGTGCCAGCAGGCCACAGGGGAGGATCACTGAAGCTTTCTTT | CASRPQGRITEAFF | TRBJ1-1 | - | TRBD1 | TRBV6-5
TGTGCCTGGAGTCCAGTACGGGGGGGAGCCGGGGAGCTGTTTTTT | CAWSPVRGGAGELFF | TRBJ2-2 | - | TRBD2 | TRBV30
TGTGCCAGCAGCATAAGACGGAGCTATGGCTACACCTTC | CASSIRRSYGYTF | TRBJ1-2 | many | - | TRBV11-2
TGTGCCAGCAGAGGACTAGCGGGGTCCAAAAACATTCAGTACTTC | CASRGLAGSKNIQYF | TRBJ2-4 | once | TRBD2 | TRBV2
TGTGCCAGCAGCCCGGTGACCGGCGGGGGGACTAACTATGGCTACACCTTC | CASSPVTGGGTNYGYTF | TRBJ1-2 | - | - | TRBV4-2